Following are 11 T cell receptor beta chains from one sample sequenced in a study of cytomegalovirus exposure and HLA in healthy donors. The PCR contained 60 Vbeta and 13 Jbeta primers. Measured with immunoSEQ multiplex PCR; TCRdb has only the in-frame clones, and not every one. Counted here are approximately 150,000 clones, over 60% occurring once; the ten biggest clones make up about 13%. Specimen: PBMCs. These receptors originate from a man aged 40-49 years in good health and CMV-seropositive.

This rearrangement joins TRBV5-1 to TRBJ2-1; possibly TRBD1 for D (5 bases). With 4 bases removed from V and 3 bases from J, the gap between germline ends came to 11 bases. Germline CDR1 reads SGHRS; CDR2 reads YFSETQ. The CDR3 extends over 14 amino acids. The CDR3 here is CASSLYDSYNEQFF. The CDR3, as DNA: TGCGCCAGCAGCCTCTACGACAGCTACAATGAGCAGTTCTTC.

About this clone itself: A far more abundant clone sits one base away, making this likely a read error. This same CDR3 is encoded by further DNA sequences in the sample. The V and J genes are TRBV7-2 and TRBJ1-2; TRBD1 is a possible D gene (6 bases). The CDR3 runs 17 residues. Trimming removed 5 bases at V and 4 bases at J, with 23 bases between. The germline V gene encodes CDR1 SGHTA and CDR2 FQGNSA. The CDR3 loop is CASSQDLFRGHPYGYTF. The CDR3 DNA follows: TGTGCCAGCAGCCAAGATCTATTCAGGGGACACCCCTATGGCTACACCTTC. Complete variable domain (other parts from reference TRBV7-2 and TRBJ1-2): GAGVSQSPSNKVTEKGKDVELRCDPISGHTALYWYRQSLGQGLEFLIYFQGNSAPDKSGLPSDRFSAERTGGSVSTLTIQRTQQEDSAVYLCASSQDLFRGHPYGYTFGSGTRLTVV.

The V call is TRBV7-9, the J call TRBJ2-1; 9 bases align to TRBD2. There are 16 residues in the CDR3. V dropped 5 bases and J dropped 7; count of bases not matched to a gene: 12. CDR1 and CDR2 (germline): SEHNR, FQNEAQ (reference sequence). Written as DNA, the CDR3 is TGTGCCAGCAGCACCGATAGCGGGAGAATGGGGAATGAGCAGTTCTTC. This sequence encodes CASSTDSGRMGNEQFF.

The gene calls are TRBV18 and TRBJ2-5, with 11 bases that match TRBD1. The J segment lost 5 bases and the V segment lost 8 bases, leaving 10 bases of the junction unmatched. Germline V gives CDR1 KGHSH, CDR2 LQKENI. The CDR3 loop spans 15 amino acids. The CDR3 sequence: CASTRDRGNSETQYF. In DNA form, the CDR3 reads TGTGCCAGCACTCGGGACAGGGGGAATTCGGAGACCCAGTACTTC.

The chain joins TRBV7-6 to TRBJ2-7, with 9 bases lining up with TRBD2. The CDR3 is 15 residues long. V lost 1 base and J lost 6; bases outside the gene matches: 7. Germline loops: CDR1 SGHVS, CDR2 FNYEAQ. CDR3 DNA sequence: TGTGCCAGCAGCTTAGGGGTTGCGGGAGGGGTCGAGCAGTACTTC. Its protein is CASSLGVAGGVEQYF.

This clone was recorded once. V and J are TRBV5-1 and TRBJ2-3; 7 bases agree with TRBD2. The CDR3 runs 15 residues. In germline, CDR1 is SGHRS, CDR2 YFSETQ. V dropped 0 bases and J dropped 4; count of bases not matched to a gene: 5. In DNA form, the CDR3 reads TGCGCCAGCAGCTTGGTCGGGACTACTCCAGATACGCAGTATTTT. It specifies CASSLVGTTPDTQYF.

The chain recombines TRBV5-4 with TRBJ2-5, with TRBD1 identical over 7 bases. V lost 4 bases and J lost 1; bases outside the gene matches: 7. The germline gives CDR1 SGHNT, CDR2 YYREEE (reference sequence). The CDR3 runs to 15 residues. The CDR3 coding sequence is TGTGCCAGCAGCCCACAGGGGAAGTTCCAAGAGACCCAGTACTTC. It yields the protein CASSPQGKFQETQYF.

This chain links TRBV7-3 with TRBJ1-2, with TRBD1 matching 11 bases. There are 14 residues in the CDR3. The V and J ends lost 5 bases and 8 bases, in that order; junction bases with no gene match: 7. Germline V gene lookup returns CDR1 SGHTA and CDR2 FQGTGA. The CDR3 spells CASSTPGTGGGYTF. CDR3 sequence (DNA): TGTGCCAGCAGCACACCTGGGACAGGGGGGGGCTACACCTTC.

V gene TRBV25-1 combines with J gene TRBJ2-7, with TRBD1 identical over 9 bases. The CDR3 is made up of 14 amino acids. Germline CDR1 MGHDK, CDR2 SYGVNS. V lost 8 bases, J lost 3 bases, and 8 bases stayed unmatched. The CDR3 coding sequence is TGTGCCAGCGGCAAGACAGGGGGTGACTACGAGCAGTACTTC. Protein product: CASGKTGGDYEQYF.

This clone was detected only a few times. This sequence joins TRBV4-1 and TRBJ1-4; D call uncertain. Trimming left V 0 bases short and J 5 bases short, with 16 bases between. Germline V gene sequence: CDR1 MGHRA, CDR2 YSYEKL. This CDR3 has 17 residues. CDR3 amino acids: CASSQDRWSRTNEKLFF. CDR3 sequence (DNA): TGCGCCAGCAGCCAAGATAGATGGAGCAGAACGAATGAAAAACTGTTTTTT.

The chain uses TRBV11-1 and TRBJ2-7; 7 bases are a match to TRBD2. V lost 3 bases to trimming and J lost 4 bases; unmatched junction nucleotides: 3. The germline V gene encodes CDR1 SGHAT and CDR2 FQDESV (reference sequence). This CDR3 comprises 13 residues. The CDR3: CASSFYSGYEQYF. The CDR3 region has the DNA TGTGCCAGCAGCTTTTATAGCGGGTACGAGCAGTACTTC. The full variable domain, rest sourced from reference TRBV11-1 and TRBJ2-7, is EAEVAQSPRYKITEKSQAVAFWCDPISGHATLYWYRQILGQGPELLVQFQDESVVDDSQLPKDRFSAERLKGVDSTLKIQPAELGDSAMYLCASSFYSGYEQYFGPGTRLTVT.